Each of the 11 T cell receptor beta chains below was sequenced from the same sample in a study of blood T cell repertoires in COVID-19. Data came from immunoSEQ multiplex PCR; TCRdb stores just in-frame clones and leaves some out. The sample shows approximately 46,000 clones, 86% of them seen only once. The sample comprised peripheral blood. The receptors shown here come from a man aged 55-75 years with active or convalescent COVID-19.

The rearrangement uses TRBV4-3 and TRBJ2-7, with D possibly TRBD2 on 6 matching bases. CDR1 and CDR2 (germline): LGHNA, YSLEER. Trimming left V 0 bases short and J 3 bases short, with 12 bases between. The length of the CDR3 is 15 residues. CDR3 residues: CASSQERRGGYEQYF. The CDR3 DNA follows: TGCGCCAGCAGCCAAGAGAGGAGGGGTGGCTACGAGCAGTACTTC.

The chain joins TRBV6-5 to TRBJ1-6, with 7 nucleotides matching TRBD1. The length of the CDR3 is 15 residues. Losses at the gene ends were 4 bases for V and 5 bases for J; bases not matched to a gene: 5. Germline V lookup: CDR1 MNHEY, CDR2 SVGAGI. The CDR3 loop is CASSFEGANNSPLHF. Written as DNA, the CDR3 is TGTGCCAGCAGTTTTGAGGGGGCTAATAATTCACCCCTCCACTTT.

This rearrangement joins TRBV3-1 (or the pseudogene TRBV3-2) to TRBJ2-5, with D possibly TRBD2 on 6 matching bases. From germline, CDR1 is LGHDT and CDR2 YNNKEL (reference sequence). Trimming took off 7 bases at V and 2 bases at J, with 32 bases between the two ends. This CDR3 has 20 residues. The DNA for the CDR3 is TGTGCCAGCAACCGTGAGAGGAGTAGCCCTTTCGTAGCGGCACAAGAGACCCAGTACTTC. This translates into CASNRERSSPFVAAQETQYF.

This chain joins TRBV7-3 and TRBJ2-3, with 9 bases aligning to TRBD2. Per the germline V gene, CDR1 is SGHTA and CDR2 is FQGTGA. CDR3 length: 15 residues. V was clipped by 4 bases and J by 0 bases; unmatched bases: 2. The CDR3 DNA follows: TGTGCCAGCAGCTCAGCGGGGGGTAGCACAGATACGCAGTATTTT. Translation gives CASSSAGGSTDTQYF. Full variable domain (outside the CDR3, taken from reference TRBV7-3 and TRBJ2-3): GAGVSQTPSNKVTEKGKYVELRCDPISGHTALYWYRQSLGQGPEFLIYFQGTGAADDSGLPNDRFFAVRPEGSVSTLKIQRTERGDSAVYLCASSSAGGSTDTQYFGPGTRLTVL.

The chain uses TRBV4-3 and TRBJ2-3; D is possibly TRBD1 (6 bases). The CDR3 runs 15 residues. Germline CDR1 reads LGHNA; CDR2 reads YSLEER. Deletions cut 3 bases from V and 4 bases from J, with 14 bases between. CDR3 region: CASSQGESGADTQYF. The DNA for the CDR3 is TGCGCCAGCAGCCAGGGGGAATCAGGGGCAGATACGCAGTATTTT.

This chain connects TRBV7-8 to TRBJ2-3, with TRBD2 matching over 8 bases. The germline V gene has CDR1 SGHVS and CDR2 FQNEAQ. The CDR3 loop spans 16 amino acids. The V gene end was trimmed by 2 bases and the J gene end by 3 bases; junction bases not matched to a gene: 7. In DNA form, the CDR3 reads TGTGCCAGCAGCTTAAGCGGGGGCCGGCGAACAGATACGCAGTATTTT. As protein: CASSLSGGRRTDTQYF.

The chain couples TRBV12-5 to TRBJ2-1; 10 bases match TRBD1. Germline V lookup: CDR1 LGHNT, CDR2 FRNRAP. The CDR3 has 15 amino acids. V trimming: 7 bases; J trimming: 1 base; junction bases outside the gene matches: 4. CDR3 amino acids: CASALGQGSYNEQFF. The DNA for the CDR3 is TGTGCTAGTGCCTTGGGACAGGGGTCCTACAATGAGCAGTTCTTC.

The CDR3 region has the DNA TGTGCCAGTAGTATCAGGGGTTTGCGGCAGCCCCAGCATTTT. It translates to CASSIRGLRQPQHF. This chain links TRBV19 with TRBJ1-5; a weak D match, TRBD1 (6 bases). CDR1 LNHDA and CDR2 SQIVND come from the germline V gene (reference sequence). Trimming took off 3 bases at V and 7 bases at J, with 13 bases between the two ends. The CDR3 consists of 14 residues. Full variable domain (missing parts from reference TRBV19 and TRBJ1-5): DGGITQSPKYLFRKEGQNVTLSCEQNLNHDAMYWYRQDPGQGLRLIYYSQIVNDFQKGDIAEGYSVSREKKESFPLTVTSAQKNPTAFYLCASSIRGLRQPQHFGDGTRLSIL.

Note on this clone: An end of the junction differs from the germline gene, which may be a read error. The chain links TRBV7-2 to TRBJ1-2; a possible D gene is TRBD1 (6 bases). Germline V gives CDR1 SGHTA, CDR2 FQGNSA. CDR3 length equals 14 residues. CDR3 sequence reads: CASSLAGAAYGYTF. The CDR3 DNA reads as TGTGCCAGCAGCCTAGCAGGGGCGGCCTATGGCTACACCTTC. The full variable domain, rest sourced from reference TRBV7-2 and TRBJ1-2, is GAGVSQSPSNKVTEKGKDVELRCDPISGHTALYWYRQSLGQGLEFLIYFQGNSAPDKSGLPSDRFSAERTGGSVSTLTIQRTQQEDSAVYLCASSLAGAAYGYTFGSGTRLTVV.

V is TRBV28 and J is TRBJ2-7; D not certain. Germline loops: CDR1 MDHEN, CDR2 SYDVKM. V was shortened by 1 base and J by 7 bases, with 11 bases between the two germline ends. CDR3 size: 13 residues. The CDR3 region is CASSLFPQEEQYF. CDR3 sequence (DNA): TGTGCCAGCAGTTTATTTCCCCAGGAAGAGCAGTACTTC.

This chain connects TRBV7-2 to TRBJ2-1; the match to TRBD2 covers 9 bases. The CDR3 totals 16 residues. Germline V gene data show CDR1 as SGHTA and CDR2 as FQGNSA. J lost 9 bases, V lost 1 base, and 10 bases had no gene match. The CDR3 is CASSLVGGGVLGEQFF. The CDR3 DNA follows: TGTGCCAGCAGCTTAGTAGGCGGGGGGGTACTCGGTGAGCAGTTCTTC.